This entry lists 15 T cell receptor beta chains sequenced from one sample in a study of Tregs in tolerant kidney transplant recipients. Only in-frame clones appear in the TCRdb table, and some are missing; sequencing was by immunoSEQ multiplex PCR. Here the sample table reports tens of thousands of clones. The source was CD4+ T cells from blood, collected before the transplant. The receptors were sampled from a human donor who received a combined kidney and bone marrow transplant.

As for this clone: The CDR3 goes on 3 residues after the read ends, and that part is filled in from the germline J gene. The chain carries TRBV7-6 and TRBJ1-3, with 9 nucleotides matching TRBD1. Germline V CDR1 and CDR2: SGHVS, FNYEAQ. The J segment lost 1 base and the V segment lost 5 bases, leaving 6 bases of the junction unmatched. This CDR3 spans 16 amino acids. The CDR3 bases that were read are TGTGCCAGCAGCACCAAGACAGGGGGATCTGGAAACACC. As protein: CASSTKTGGSGNT. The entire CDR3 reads CASSTKTGGSGNTIYF.

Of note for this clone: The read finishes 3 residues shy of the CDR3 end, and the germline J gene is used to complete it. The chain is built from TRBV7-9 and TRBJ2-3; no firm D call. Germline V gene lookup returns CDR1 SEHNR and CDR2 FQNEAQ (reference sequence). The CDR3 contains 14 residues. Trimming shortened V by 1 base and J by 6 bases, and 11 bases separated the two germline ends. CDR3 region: CASSLGLVQDTQYF. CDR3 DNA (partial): TGTGCCAGCAGCTTAGGGCTGGTCCAGGATACG.

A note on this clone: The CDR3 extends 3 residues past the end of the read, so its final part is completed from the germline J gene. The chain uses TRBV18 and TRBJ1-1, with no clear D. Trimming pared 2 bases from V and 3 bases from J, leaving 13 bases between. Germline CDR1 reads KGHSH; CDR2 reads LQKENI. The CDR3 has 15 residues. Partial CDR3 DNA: TGTGCCAGCTCACCAGCTTTTTTCGAGGACACTGAA. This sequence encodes CASSPAFFEDTE. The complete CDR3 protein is CASSPAFFEDTEAFF.

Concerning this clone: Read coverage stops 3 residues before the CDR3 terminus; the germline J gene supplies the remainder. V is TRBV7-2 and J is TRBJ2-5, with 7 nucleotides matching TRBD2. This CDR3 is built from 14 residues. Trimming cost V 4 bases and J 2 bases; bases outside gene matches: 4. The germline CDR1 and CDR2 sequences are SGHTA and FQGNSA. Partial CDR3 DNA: TGTGCCAGCAGCTCCGGGGGGACTCAAGAGACC. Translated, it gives CASSSGGTQET. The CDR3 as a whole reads CASSSGGTQETQYF.

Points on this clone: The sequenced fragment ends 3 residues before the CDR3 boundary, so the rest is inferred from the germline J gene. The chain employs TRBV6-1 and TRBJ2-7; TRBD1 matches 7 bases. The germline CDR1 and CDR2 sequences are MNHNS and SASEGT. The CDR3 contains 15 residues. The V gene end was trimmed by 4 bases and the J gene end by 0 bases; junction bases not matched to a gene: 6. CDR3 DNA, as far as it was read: TGTGCCAGCAGTGGCTCGACAGGGCCCTCCTACGAG. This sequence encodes CASSGSTGPSYE. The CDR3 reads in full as CASSGSTGPSYEQYF.

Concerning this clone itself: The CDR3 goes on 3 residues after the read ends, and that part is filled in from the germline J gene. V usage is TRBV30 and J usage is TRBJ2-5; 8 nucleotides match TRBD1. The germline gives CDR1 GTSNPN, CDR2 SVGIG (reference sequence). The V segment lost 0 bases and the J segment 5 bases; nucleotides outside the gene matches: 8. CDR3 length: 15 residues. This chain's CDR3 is CAWSVRRGPGETQYF. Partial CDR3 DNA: TGTGCCTGGAGTGTACGCAGGGGGCCGGGTGAGACC.

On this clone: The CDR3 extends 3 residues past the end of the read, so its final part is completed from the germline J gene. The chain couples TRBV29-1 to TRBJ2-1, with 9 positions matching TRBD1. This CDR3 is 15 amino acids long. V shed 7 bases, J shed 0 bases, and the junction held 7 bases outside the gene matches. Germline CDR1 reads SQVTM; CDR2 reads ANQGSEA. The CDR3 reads CSAGTGPSSYNEQFF. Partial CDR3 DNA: TGCAGCGCGGGGACAGGGCCGAGCTCCTACAATGAG.

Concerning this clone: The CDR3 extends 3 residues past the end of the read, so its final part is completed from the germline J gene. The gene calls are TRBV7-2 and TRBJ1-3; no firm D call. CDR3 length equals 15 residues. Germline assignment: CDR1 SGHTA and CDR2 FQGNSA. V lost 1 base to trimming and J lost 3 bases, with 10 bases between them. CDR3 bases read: TGTGCCAGCAGCTTAGGCTCAGCGTATGGAAACACC. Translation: CASSLGSAYGNT. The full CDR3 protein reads CASSLGSAYGNTIYF. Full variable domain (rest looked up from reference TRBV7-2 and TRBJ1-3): GAGVSQSPSNKVTEKGKDVELRCDPISGHTALYWYRQSLGQGLEFLIYFQGNSAPDKSGLPSDRFSAERTGGSVSTLTIQRTQQEDSAVYLCASSLGSAYGNTIYFGEGSWLTVV.

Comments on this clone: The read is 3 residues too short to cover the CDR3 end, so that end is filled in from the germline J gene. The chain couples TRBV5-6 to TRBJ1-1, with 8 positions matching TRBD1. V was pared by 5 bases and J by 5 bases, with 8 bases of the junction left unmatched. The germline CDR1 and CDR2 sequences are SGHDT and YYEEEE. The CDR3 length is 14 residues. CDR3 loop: CASRGRGRGTEAFF. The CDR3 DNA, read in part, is TGTGCCAGCAGGGGCAGGGGGCGGGGGACTGAA.

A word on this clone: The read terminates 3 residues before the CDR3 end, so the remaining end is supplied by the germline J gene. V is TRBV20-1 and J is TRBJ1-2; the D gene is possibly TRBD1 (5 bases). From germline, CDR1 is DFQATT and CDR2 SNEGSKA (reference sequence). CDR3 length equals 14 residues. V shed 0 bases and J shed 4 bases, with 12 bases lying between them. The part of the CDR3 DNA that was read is TGCAGTGCTAGAGAACCCCAGGGTGCCTATGGC. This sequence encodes CSAREPQGAYG. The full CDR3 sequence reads CSAREPQGAYGYTF.

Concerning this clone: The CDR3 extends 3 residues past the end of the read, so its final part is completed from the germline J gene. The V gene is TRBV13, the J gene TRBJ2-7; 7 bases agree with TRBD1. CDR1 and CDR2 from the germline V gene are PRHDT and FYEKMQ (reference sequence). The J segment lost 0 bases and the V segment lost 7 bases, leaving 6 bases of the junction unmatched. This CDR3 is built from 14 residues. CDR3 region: CASNLQGSSYEQYF. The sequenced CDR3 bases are TGTGCCAGCAACCTACAGGGGAGCTCCTACGAG.

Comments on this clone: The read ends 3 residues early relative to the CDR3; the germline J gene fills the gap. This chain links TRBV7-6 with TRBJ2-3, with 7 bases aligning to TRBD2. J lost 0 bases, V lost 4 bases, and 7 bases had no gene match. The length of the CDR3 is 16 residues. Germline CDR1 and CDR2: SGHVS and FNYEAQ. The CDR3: CASSSSSGSSTDTQYF. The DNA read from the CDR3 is TGTGCCAGCAGCTCTTCTAGCGGAAGCAGCACAGATACG.

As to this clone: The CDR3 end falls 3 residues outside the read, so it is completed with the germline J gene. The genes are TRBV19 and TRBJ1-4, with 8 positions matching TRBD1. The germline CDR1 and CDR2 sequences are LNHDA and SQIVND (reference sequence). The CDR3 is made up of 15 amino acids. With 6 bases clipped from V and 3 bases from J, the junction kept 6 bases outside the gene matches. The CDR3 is CASRDREPANEKLFF. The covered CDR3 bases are TGTGCCAGTAGGGACAGGGAGCCGGCTAATGAAAAA. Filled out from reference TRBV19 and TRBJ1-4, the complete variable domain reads DGGITQSPKYLFRKEGQNVTLSCEQNLNHDAMYWYRQDPGQGLRLIYYSQIVNDFQKGDIAEGYSVSREKKESFPLTVTSAQKNPTAFYLCASRDREPANEKLFFGSGTQLSVL.

This chain's CDR3 is CASSLYRGETPLHF. The sequenced CDR3 bases are TGTGCCAGCAGCTTATACCGGGGGGAAACACCC. V and J are TRBV7-2 and TRBJ1-6; maybe TRBD1 (5 bases). The sequenced fragment ends 3 residues before the CDR3 boundary, so the rest is inferred from the germline J gene. Trimming took 2 bases from V and 11 from J, leaving 13 bases between them. The CDR3 loop spans 14 amino acids. The germline V gene has CDR1 SGHTA and CDR2 FQGNSA.

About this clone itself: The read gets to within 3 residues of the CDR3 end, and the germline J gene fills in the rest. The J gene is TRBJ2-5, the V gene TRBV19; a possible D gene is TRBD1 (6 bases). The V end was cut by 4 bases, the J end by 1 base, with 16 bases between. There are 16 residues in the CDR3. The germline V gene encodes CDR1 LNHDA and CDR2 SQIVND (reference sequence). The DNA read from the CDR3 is TGTGCCAGTAGTAGGTCACAGGGAAAAGCCCAAGAGACC. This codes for CASSRSQGKAQET. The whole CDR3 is CASSRSQGKAQETQYF.